The 13 T cell receptor beta chains in this list originate from one sample, sequenced in a study of radiation and T cells in renal cell carcinoma (dated by TCRdb to 2020 to 2021). Sample time point, as interpreted from the label and publication: baseline pretreatment blood. The treatment or condition label of this sample denotes: 15 Gy SBRT to primary tumor, nephrectomy 4 weeks later. The protocol used for the library was the immunoSEQ multiplex PCR assay. In its TCRdb copy, this immuneACCESS table keeps in-frame sequences only and misses some clones. Where compared with another copy, unresolved V genes explain less than half of these, and the others have no known cause. The sample table lists around 140,000 clones, roughly 90% of them with a count of one. Roughly 4% of the sample rests with the top ten. Source: blood, taken from a patient whose treatment included radiotherapy and nephrectomy. These receptor sequences come from a woman in her 70s with renal cell carcinoma.

The rearrangement uses TRBV7-9 and TRBJ1-1, with TRBD1 as a possible D gene (5 bases). The germline V and J ends were trimmed by 5 bases and 3 bases, with 13 bases remaining between them. This CDR3 spans 14 amino acids. In germline, CDR1 is SEHNR, CDR2 FQNEAQ (reference sequence). The CDR3 here is CASSPQGGDTEAFF. The CDR3 DNA follows: TGTGCCAGCAGCCCCCAGGGAGGAGACACTGAAGCTTTCTTT.

The genes are TRBV7-6 and TRBJ1-1; D perhaps matches TRBD1 (5 bases). The CDR3 totals 13 residues. The V gene's germline CDR1 is SGHVS and CDR2 FNYEAQ. Trimming left V 0 bases short and J 4 bases short, with 6 bases between. For the CDR3, the DNA is TGTGCCAGCAGCTTAGCGAGGGGCACTGAAGCTTTCTTT. Protein: CASSLARGTEAFF. The variable domain in full, completed from reference TRBV7-6 and TRBJ1-1, reads GAGVSQSPRYKVTKRGQDVALRCDPISGHVSLYWYRQALGQGPEFLTYFNYEAQQDKSGLPNDRFSAERPEGSISTLTIQRTEQRDSAMYRCASSLARGTEAFFGQGTRLTVV.

The CDR3 sequence: CASKGLPTEAFF. CDR3 coding DNA: TGTGCCAGCAAGGGGCTTCCGACCGAAGCTTTCTTT. The chain carries TRBV6-5 and TRBJ1-1; the D gene is possibly TRBD1 (5 bases). V was cut by 7 bases and J by 8 bases, with 14 bases left in between. Germline lookup yields CDR1 MNHEY and CDR2 SVGAGI. CDR3 size: 12 residues.

The CDR3 DNA follows: TGTGCCAGCCGTGGACAGGGCAATCAGCCCCAGCATTTT. Encoded protein: CASRGQGNQPQHF. The chain joins TRBV19 to TRBJ1-5; TRBD1 matches at 7 bases. CDR1 is LNHDA and CDR2 is SQIVND in the germline V gene (reference sequence). The V gene end was trimmed by 9 bases and the J gene end by 2 bases; junction bases not matched to a gene: 4. The CDR3 is made up of 13 amino acids.

The rearrangement joins TRBV5-5 to TRBJ2-5, with a tentative D call TRBD1 (5 bases). CDR3 length: 13 amino acids. Trimming left V 0 bases short and J 7 bases short, with 10 bases between. CDR1 and CDR2 (germline): SGHKS, YYEKEE (reference sequence). In DNA form, the CDR3 reads TGTGCCAGCAGCTTGGAGGGGATTCGGACCCAGTACTTC. This sequence encodes CASSLEGIRTQYF.

The chain is built from TRBV9 and TRBJ2-1; 8 nucleotides match TRBD2. Germline CDR1 is SGDLS and CDR2 is YYNGEE. Trimming at V came to 0 bases and at J to 5 bases, leaving 7 bases not matched to a gene. The CDR3 runs 16 residues. DNA of the CDR3: TGTGCCAGCAGCGTAGGAGGCGGGGGGTTCAACAATGAGCAGTTCTTC. This codes for CASSVGGGGFNNEQFF.

This chain connects TRBV29-1 to TRBJ1-3; TRBD1 might be the D (5 bases). The CDR3 consists of 14 residues. V was trimmed by 7 bases and J by 0 bases, leaving 13 bases between them. Germline V gives CDR1 SQVTM, CDR2 ANQGSEA. The CDR3 DNA follows: TGCAGCGCCCGGGACGCAAGCTCTGGAAACACCATATATTTT. It translates to CSARDASSGNTIYF.

The J gene is TRBJ2-7, the V gene TRBV19, with D possibly TRBD1 on 5 matching bases. The CDR3 contains 12 residues. The germline V gene encodes CDR1 LNHDA and CDR2 SQIVND (reference sequence). With 9 bases removed from V and 12 bases from J, the gap between germline ends came to 21 bases. This CDR3 is CASNSHGQVRYF. The CDR3 DNA reads as TGTGCCAGCAACTCCCATGGACAAGTAAGGTACTTC.

V and J are TRBV5-5 and TRBJ2-7; 11 nucleotides align to TRBD1. The CDR3 is made up of 14 amino acids. Losses at the gene ends were 3 bases for V and 2 bases for J; bases not matched to a gene: 1. Germline V lookup: CDR1 SGHKS, CDR2 YYEKEE (reference sequence). The CDR3 DNA reads TGTGCCAGCAGCTGGGGACAGGGGGCCTACGAGCAGTACTTC. Protein sequence: CASSWGQGAYEQYF.

This clone was counted a single time. This chain uses TRBV14 with TRBJ2-1; D gene uncertain. The length of the CDR3 is 15 residues. The V end lost 3 bases, the J end lost 4 bases, and 13 bases lay between the germline ends. CDR1 and CDR2 from the germline V gene are SGHDN and FVKESK. This chain's CDR3 is CASSQPPLSYNEQFF. CDR3 in DNA: TGTGCCAGCAGCCAGCCCCCCCTCAGTTACAATGAGCAGTTCTTC.

The chain is built from TRBV28 and TRBJ2-5, with a possible D match to TRBD2 (5 bases). In germline, CDR1 is MDHEN, CDR2 SYDVKM. The CDR3 extends over 14 amino acids. V lost 6 bases and J lost 5, with 16 bases in between. The CDR3 spells CASRLGPNWETQYF. In DNA, the CDR3 is TGTGCCAGCAGACTAGGCCCAAATTGGGAGACCCAGTACTTC.

This chain joins TRBV13 and TRBJ2-5; D not certain. The germline V gene encodes CDR1 PRHDT and CDR2 FYEKMQ (reference sequence). The CDR3 is 11 amino acids. Trimming cost V 2 bases and J 4 bases, with 2 bases left between them. The CDR3 sequence: CASSLRETQYF. The CDR3 coding sequence is TGTGCCAGCAGCTTAAGAGAGACCCAGTACTTC.

The J gene is TRBJ2-7, the V gene TRBV6-5, with TRBD1 matching 10 bases. This CDR3 has 15 amino acids. The V and J ends lost 5 bases and 3 bases, in that order; junction bases with no gene match: 7. Per germline, CDR1 MNHEY and CDR2 SVGAGI. Written as DNA, the CDR3 is TGTGCCAGCAGTCAACAGGGACAGGGGCGCTACGAGCAGTACTTC. This translates into CASSQQGQGRYEQYF.